A selection of T cell receptor beta chains follows, all from one sample in a study of identical twins. TCRdb called the 5' RACE reads again in MiXCR, with one record for every CDR3 protein. The repertoire has about 190,000 distinct CDR3 sequences, roughly 15% of them found once; the top ten carry around 40%. The same data also contributed to another study, on T cells expressing NK-cell markers.

The sequenced sample was CD8+ T cells sorted from blood. Receptor source: a young woman in good health. Each CDR3 is given with its conserved first and last residue. Fields, in order: V gene, D gene, J gene, clone size, CDR3 DNA, CDR3 protein. The D gene is left open where the match is weak. Clone size is shown for a subset of rows, as once, few, many or a class of expanded clone.

>TRBV7-9|TRBD2|TRBJ2-7|few
TGTGCCAGCAGCTTCTATACTAGCGGGACCTACGAGCAGTACTTC
CASSFYTSGTYEQYF
>TRBV6-1|TRBD1|TRBJ1-5|few
TGTGCCAGCGAACAGACAGGGAATCAGCCCCAGCATTTT
CASEQTGNQPQHF
>TRBV7-9|TRBD1|TRBJ2-1|few
TGTGCCAGCAGTTCATCTCTCAGGGGGAGCGCCTACAATGAGCAGTTCTTC
CASSSSLRGSAYNEQFF
>TRBV6-5|NA|TRBJ2-7|NA
TGTGCCAGCACGGGGGTCTACGAGCAGTACTTC
CASTGVYEQYF
>TRBV2|NA|TRBJ2-1|NA
TGTGCCAGCAGAGGCTCGGCGGCCCGATTCTCCAATGAGCAGTTCTTC
CASRGSAARFSNEQFF
>TRBV7-9|NA|TRBJ2-1|few
TGTGCCAGCAGCTTAATTCCTGACAATGAGCAGTTCTTC
CASSLIPDNEQFF
>TRBV20-1|NA|TRBJ2-7|few
TGCAGTGCCCTCCAGTGGTACGAGCAGTACTTC
CSALQWYEQYF
>TRBV14|NA|TRBJ2-1|NA
TGTGCCAGCAGCCAACTAGAGAGCTCCTACAATGAGCAGTTCTTC
CASSQLESSYNEQFF
>TRBV9|NA|TRBJ1-4|few
TGTGCCAGCAGCGAAGGGCTGCGCGGAGGGGAAAAACTGTTTTTT
CASSEGLRGGEKLFF
>TRBV7-9|NA|TRBJ2-7|few
TGTGCCAGCAGCGTAGAGGGGAGCTCCTACGAGCAGTACTTC
CASSVEGSSYEQYF
>TRBV12-3/TRBV12-4|NA|TRBJ2-7|NA
TGTGCCAGCAGTTTGGGGTCAGTTCCCTACGAGCAGTACTTC
CASSLGSVPYEQYF
>TRBV27|TRBD2|TRBJ2-3|NA
TGTGCCAGCAGTACCCTAGCGGGGGCCGCTACACGCACAGATACGCAGTATTTT
CASSTLAGAATRTDTQYF
>TRBV27|NA|TRBJ2-7|NA
TGTGCCAGCAGTTGGAGGGCCGTATCCGAGCAGTACTTC
CASSWRAVSEQYF
>TRBV6-1|TRBD1|TRBJ1-1|few
TGTGCCAGCAGACCCGGGACAGGCTTGGGGGAAGCTTTCTTT
CASRPGTGLGEAFF
>TRBV3-1|TRBD2|TRBJ2-4|many
TGTGCCAGCAGCCAAACTTGGACTAGCGAGGAGTGGTGGAACATTCAGTACTTC
CASSQTWTSEEWWNIQYF
>TRBV27|TRBD2|TRBJ2-1|many
TGTGCCAGCACCCGAAACGGGGGGACTAGCGGGAACAATGAGCAGTTCTTC
CASTRNGGTSGNNEQFF
>TRBV6-1|TRBD1|TRBJ2-2|NA
TGTGCCAGCAGTCTAGACAGGGGACCCATGAACACCGGGGAGCTGTTTTTT
CASSLDRGPMNTGELFF
>TRBV4-3|NA|TRBJ2-1|few
TGCGCCAGCAGCCCGTGGGCTAGCGAAGGGCATGAGCAGTTCTTC
CASSPWASEGHEQFF
>TRBV9|NA|TRBJ2-7|NA
TGTGCCAGCAGCGGGAGGAAGGGATACGAGCAGTACTTC
CASSGRKGYEQYF
>TRBV6-5|TRBD1|TRBJ1-4|few
TGTGCCAGCAGTTACGCGACAGGGGGGAATGAAAAACTGTTTTTT
CASSYATGGNEKLFF
>TRBV3-1|NA|TRBJ2-7|many
TGTGCCAGCAGCCAAGATTCGGCGCCAGCCTACGAGCAGTACTTC
CASSQDSAPAYEQYF
>TRBV3-1|TRBD1|TRBJ2-2|few
TGTGCCAGCAGCCAAGCCAGATGGACAGGCTACACCGGGGAGCTGTTTTTT
CASSQARWTGYTGELFF
>TRBV12-3/TRBV12-4|TRBD2|TRBJ2-1|NA
TGTGCCTTCAGTTATCGTGGGACTAGCGACCTCCGCTCCTACAATGAGCAGTTCTTC
CAFSYRGTSDLRSYNEQFF
>TRBV6-5|NA|TRBJ2-1|few
TGTGCCAGCAGTTACCCGGGAATCGATGAGCAGTTCTTC
CASSYPGIDEQFF
>TRBV7-9|NA|TRBJ2-7|few
TGTGCCAGCAGCCAACCGGGCCGAAGCTCCTACGAGCAGTACTTC
CASSQPGRSSYEQYF
>TRBV7-2|TRBD2|TRBJ2-1|few
TGTGCCAGCAGTCTCAGCGGGGGGGTTTACAATGAGCAGTTCTTC
CASSLSGGVYNEQFF
>TRBV27|NA|TRBJ2-2|NA
TGTGCCAGCAGTTCGTCAGGGGTCGTGGAGCTGTTTTTT
CASSSSGVVELFF